This T cell receptor beta chain was captured in a study of shared clonotypes between healthy human individuals. The germline V gene encodes CDR1 LNHNV and CDR2 YYDKDF (reference sequence). The CDR3 is 14 residues long. J lost 7 bases, V lost 8 bases, and 9 bases had no gene match. Profiled with immunoSEQ multiplex PCR; TCRdb holds only in-frame clones, not every one. The sample shows more than 550,000 clones, under 95% of them seen only once. Terminally differentiated effector memory CD45RA+ cells were excluded by CCR7 positive selection of CD45RO-negative cells. This TCR was sampled from a man aged 25 to 40 in good health. The chain combines TRBV15 with TRBJ2-7; TRBD1 matches at 12 bases. Sequenced material: naive CD8+ T cells sorted from blood. In nucleotides, the CDR3 is TGTGCCACCCGCCGGGACAGGGGGCAAGGGGAGCAGTACTTC. Residues: CATRRDRGQGEQYF.